A single sample gave rise to the 26 T cell receptor beta chains below, sequenced in a study of stem cell transplantation in POMP-related autoinflammatory disease (dated by TCRdb to about 2021). Library method: the immunoSEQ multiplex PCR assay. TCRdb took over this immuneACCESS table, retaining in-frame rearrangements with V and J assigned. Such tables are incomplete; in checked studies, under half of the missing clones stem from an unresolved V gene, and the remainder is unexplained. The sample data list about 4,900 clones, and more than 90% of these were observed just once. The ten most abundant clones make up 2.4% of the sample. The sample's time point label is to be understood as: after hematopoietic stem cell transplant. The input for sequencing was CD8+ T cells from PBMCs, taken after stem cell transplantation. Receptor source: a human patient with POMP-related autoinflammation and immune dysregulation (PRAID). Some T cells may be donor cells from the graft after a transplant.

For the CDR3, the DNA is TGTGCCTGGAGTGTAGGTGTTCGGCACCCAGAGACCCAGTACTTC. Residues: CAWSVGVRHPETQYF. The genes are TRBV30 and TRBJ2-5; D not certain. V gave up 0 bases and J gave up 4 bases, with 15 bases separating them. Germline V gene lookup returns CDR1 GTSNPN and CDR2 SVGIG (reference sequence). The CDR3 runs 15 residues.

This sequence joins TRBV11-3 and TRBJ2-1, with 14 bases fitting TRBD2. The CDR3 has 15 amino acids. Germline trimming cut 5 bases from V and 9 bases from J; bases unmatched to any gene: 6. Germline assignment: CDR1 SGHNT and CDR2 YENEEA. The CDR3 loop is CASSRRLAGGVEQFF. The DNA of the CDR3 is TGTGCCAGCAGCCGCCGACTAGCGGGAGGGGTTGAGCAGTTCTTC.

CDR3 nucleotide sequence: TGTGCCAGCTCACCGACAGGGGGCCGCACAAACACTGAAGCTTTCTTT. Its translation is CASSPTGGRTNTEAFF. The chain links TRBV18 to TRBJ1-1; 10 bases line up with TRBD1. The CDR3 totals 16 residues. Trimming cost V 3 bases and J 2 bases; bases outside gene matches: 6. Per the germline V gene, CDR1 is KGHSH and CDR2 is LQKENI. Based on the CDR3 plus reference TRBV18 and TRBJ1-1, the full variable domain is NAGVMQNPRHLVRRRGQEARLRCSPMKGHSHVYWYRQLPEEGLKFMVYLQKENIIDESGMPKERFSAEFPKEGPSILRIQQVVRGDSAAYFCASSPTGGRTNTEAFFGQGTRLTVV.

This CDR3 reads CASSSTDGIYGYTF. In DNA, the CDR3 is TGTGCCAGCAGCTCAACCGACGGGATTTATGGCTACACCTTC. The rearrangement links TRBV7-9 to TRBJ1-2; D call uncertain. The V end lost 4 bases, the J end lost 5 bases, and 14 bases lay between the germline ends. The V gene's germline CDR1 is SEHNR and CDR2 FQNEAQ (reference sequence). The CDR3 contains 14 residues.

V and J are TRBV11-2 and TRBJ2-7; D is uncertain. This CDR3 is 13 amino acids long. Between the trimmed V and J ends, which lost 4 bases and 3 bases, there was a span of 10 bases. Germline-derived CDR1 and CDR2 are SGHAT and FQNNGV. The chain's CDR3 is CASSYGPLYEQYF. The DNA of the CDR3 is TGTGCCAGCAGCTATGGGCCCCTCTACGAGCAGTACTTC.

The chain uses TRBV4-2 and TRBJ2-7; TRBD2 matches 10 bases. J was trimmed by 1 base and V by 2 bases; bases with no gene match: 8. This CDR3 region has 17 residues. From germline, CDR1 is LGHNA and CDR2 YNFKEQ. The chain's CDR3 is CASSQIGGTSDSYEQYF. The CDR3 DNA is TGTGCCAGCAGCCAAATCGGCGGGACTAGCGATTCCTACGAGCAGTACTTC.

The gene calls are TRBV19 and TRBJ1-1; D call uncertain. Trimming took off 4 bases at V and 7 bases at J, with 7 bases between the two ends. The CDR3 extends over 11 amino acids. Germline assignment: CDR1 LNHDA and CDR2 SQIVND (reference sequence). The CDR3 sequence is CASSNGVEAFF. In DNA form, the CDR3 reads TGTGCCAGTAGTAACGGGGTTGAAGCTTTCTTT.

The chain couples TRBV12-3 or TRBV12-4 to TRBJ1-2; D is possibly TRBD1 (5 bases). The length of the CDR3 is 12 residues. Deletions cut 5 bases from V and 4 bases from J, with 8 bases between. CDR3 amino acids: CASSVGGYGYTF. The CDR3 region has the DNA TGTGCCAGCAGTGTGGGGGGCTATGGCTACACCTTC.

The V and J genes are TRBV30 and TRBJ1-2; 8 bases agree with TRBD1. V gave up 1 base and J gave up 6 bases; unmatched junction bases: 4. The CDR3 is made up of 13 amino acids. Germline V gene lookup returns CDR1 GTSNPN and CDR2 SVGIG (reference sequence). The CDR3 region is CAWSGQGADGYTF. CDR3 nucleotides: TGTGCCTGGAGTGGCCAGGGGGCTGATGGCTACACCTTC.

The rearrangement joins TRBV27 to TRBJ2-7; 7 nucleotides agree with TRBD2. Germline-derived CDR1 and CDR2 are MNHEY and SMNVEV (reference sequence). V was pared by 6 bases and J by 2 bases, with 7 bases of the junction left unmatched. This CDR3 is built from 14 residues. DNA for the CDR3: TGTGCCAGCAGCTTAGCGGGTGCAGCCTACGAGCAGTACTTC. Encoded protein: CASSLAGAAYEQYF.

This clone was seen a single time. The rearrangement links TRBV4-2 to TRBJ1-5, with a weak D call TRBD1 (5 bases). In germline, CDR1 is LGHNA, CDR2 YNFKEQ. V was pared by 1 base and J by 4 bases, with 20 bases between. This CDR3 has 18 amino acids. In nucleotides, the CDR3 is TGTGCCAGCAGCCAAGGGCAGGTACGGGGGTATGGGAATCAGCCCCAGCATTTT. Its translation: CASSQGQVRGYGNQPQHF.

The rearrangement uses TRBV19 and TRBJ2-3; perhaps TRBD1 as D (6 bases). The V and J ends lost 1 base and 6 bases respectively, with 11 bases between them. CDR3 length: 14 amino acids. Germline loops: CDR1 LNHDA, CDR2 SQIVND (reference sequence). CDR3 region: CASSIVDSADTQYF. The CDR3 DNA is TGTGCCAGTAGTATAGTGGACAGCGCGGATACGCAGTATTTT.

The chain is built from TRBV27 and TRBJ1-2, with 8 positions matching TRBD1. This CDR3 is 14 amino acids long. Germline CDR1 MNHEY, CDR2 SMNVEV (reference sequence). The V segment lost 2 bases and the J segment 6 bases; nucleotides outside the gene matches: 5. The CDR3 DNA reads TGTGCCAGCAGTTTAGACGGACAGGGTGATGGCTACACCTTC. Protein sequence: CASSLDGQGDGYTF.

The gene calls are TRBV27 and TRBJ2-7, with 9 bases lining up with TRBD1. Per germline, CDR1 MNHEY and CDR2 SMNVEV (reference sequence). V was pared by 4 bases and J by 0 bases, with 4 bases of the junction left unmatched. There are 15 residues in the CDR3. CDR3 in DNA: TGTGCCAGCAGTTCCAGACAGGGGGACTCCTACGAGCAGTACTTC. It encodes CASSSRQGDSYEQYF.

V is TRBV18 and J is TRBJ1-2; D is uncertain. Trimming took off 0 bases at V and 4 bases at J, with 12 bases between the two ends. The germline V gene has CDR1 KGHSH and CDR2 LQKENI. The CDR3 consists of 15 residues. CDR3 nucleotide sequence: TGTGCCAGCTCACCACCGGCAGGTATGGGCTATGGCTACACCTTC. This encodes CASSPPAGMGYGYTF.

The genes are TRBV11-2 and TRBJ1-5; TRBD1 is a possible D gene (5 bases). In germline, CDR1 is SGHAT, CDR2 FQNNGV. The CDR3 totals 15 residues. V shed 5 bases and J shed 1 base, with 12 bases lying between them. The CDR3 loop is CASSEEGLSNQPQHF. The CDR3 DNA sequence: TGTGCCAGCAGCGAAGAGGGACTGAGCAATCAGCCCCAGCATTTT.

CDR3 sequence (DNA): TGTGCCAGCAGTTTACTAACGAACACCGGGGAGCTGTTTTTT. It codes for CASSLLTNTGELFF. The chain joins TRBV27 to TRBJ2-2; D gene uncertain. V lost 2 bases and J 0 bases, leaving 4 bases between the germline ends. Germline-derived CDR1 and CDR2 are MNHEY and SMNVEV (reference sequence). This CDR3 region has 14 residues.

In DNA form, the CDR3 reads TGCGCCAGCAGCTTGCCGGACAGCTCTAGGCCCTACGAGCAGTACTTC. Encoded protein: CASSLPDSSRPYEQYF. The chain is built from TRBV5-1 and TRBJ2-7; maybe TRBD1 (6 bases). The V gene lost 1 base and the J gene lost 2 bases, with 16 bases spanning the gap. The germline V gene has CDR1 SGHRS and CDR2 YFSETQ. This CDR3 has 16 residues.

The chain has TRBV27 and TRBJ2-3, with D perhaps assigned TRBD1 or TRBD2 (5 bases each). This CDR3 has 14 residues. CDR1 and CDR2 from the germline V gene are MNHEY and SMNVEV (reference sequence). Trimming left V 3 bases short and J 2 bases short, with 9 bases between. The CDR3: CASSLGPVTDTQYF. CDR3 in DNA: TGTGCCAGCAGTTTGGGACCGGTCACAGATACGCAGTATTTT.

This clone was observed a handful of times. The rearrangement uses TRBV19 and TRBJ2-7; D unresolved. The V and J ends lost 5 bases and 0 bases respectively, with 11 bases between them. The CDR3 length is 14 residues. Germline lookup yields CDR1 LNHDA and CDR2 SQIVND (reference sequence). CDR3 residues: CASSFSAGSYEQYF. The CDR3 bases are TGTGCCAGTAGTTTTTCTGCAGGCTCCTACGAGCAGTACTTC.

This chain connects TRBV19 to TRBJ1-2; unclear D gene. The CDR3 is 16 amino acids. V gave up 3 bases and J gave up 0 bases, with 14 bases separating them. Germline CDR1 is LNHDA and CDR2 is SQIVND (reference sequence). CDR3 loop: CASSIPNQPANYGYTF. The CDR3, as DNA: TGTGCCAGTAGTATTCCGAACCAGCCGGCTAACTATGGCTACACCTTC.

The chain employs TRBV19 and TRBJ2-7, with a tentative D call TRBD2 (6 bases). The CDR3 runs 14 residues. V shed 3 bases and J shed 3 bases, with 12 bases lying between them. Germline-derived CDR1 and CDR2 are LNHDA and SQIVND (reference sequence). The CDR3 is CASSIGTGDYEQYF. The CDR3 bases are TGTGCCAGTAGTATTGGAACGGGAGACTACGAGCAGTACTTC.

The chain carries TRBV24-1 and TRBJ2-1, with TRBD2 matching over 9 bases. With 1 base clipped from V and 6 bases from J, the junction kept 9 bases outside the gene matches. Germline values: CDR1 KGHDR, CDR2 SFDVKD. The CDR3 is 17 amino acids. CDR3 sequence (DNA): TGTGCCACCAGTGATTTTTTGGCGGGAGGGCAAAGCAATGAGCAGTTCTTC. This translates into CATSDFLAGGQSNEQFF.

This chain joins TRBV19 and TRBJ2-4; D not resolved. CDR1 and CDR2 (germline): LNHDA, SQIVND (reference sequence). V gave up 1 base and J gave up 8 bases, with 6 bases separating them. CDR3 size: 12 residues. CDR3 residues: CASSIGLDIQYF. Here the CDR3 DNA reads TGTGCCAGTAGTATAGGGTTAGACATTCAGTACTTC.

The chain joins TRBV12-5 to TRBJ2-1; D may be TRBD2 (6 bases). This CDR3 has 15 residues. In germline, CDR1 is LGHNT, CDR2 FRNRAP. V gave up 5 bases and J gave up 7 bases, with 18 bases separating them. This CDR3 reads CASGKLGSADNEQFF. The CDR3 DNA reads as TGTGCTAGTGGTAAACTCGGGAGCGCAGATAATGAGCAGTTCTTC. The whole variable domain, filled in from reference TRBV12-5 and TRBJ2-1, reads DARVTQTPRHKVTEMGQEVTMRCQPILGHNTVFWYRQTMMQGLELLAYFRNRAPLDDSGMPKDRFSAEMPDATLATLKIQPSEPRDSAVYFCASGKLGSADNEQFFGPGTRLTVL.

V and J are TRBV2 and TRBJ2-5; the D is unclear. Germline CDR1 is SNHLY and CDR2 is FYNNEI. V lost 7 bases and J lost 0, with 6 bases in between. This CDR3 is built from 12 residues. The chain's CDR3 is CASTFYQETQYF. CDR3 in DNA: TGTGCCAGCACTTTCTACCAAGAGACCCAGTACTTC. Using reference TRBV2 and TRBJ2-5 for the parts outside the CDR3, the full variable domain is EPEVTQTPSHQVTQMGQEVILRCVPISNHLYFYWYRQILGQKVEFLVSFYNNEISEKSEIFDDQFSVERPDGSNFTLKIRSTKLEDSAMYFCASTFYQETQYFGPGTRLLVL.